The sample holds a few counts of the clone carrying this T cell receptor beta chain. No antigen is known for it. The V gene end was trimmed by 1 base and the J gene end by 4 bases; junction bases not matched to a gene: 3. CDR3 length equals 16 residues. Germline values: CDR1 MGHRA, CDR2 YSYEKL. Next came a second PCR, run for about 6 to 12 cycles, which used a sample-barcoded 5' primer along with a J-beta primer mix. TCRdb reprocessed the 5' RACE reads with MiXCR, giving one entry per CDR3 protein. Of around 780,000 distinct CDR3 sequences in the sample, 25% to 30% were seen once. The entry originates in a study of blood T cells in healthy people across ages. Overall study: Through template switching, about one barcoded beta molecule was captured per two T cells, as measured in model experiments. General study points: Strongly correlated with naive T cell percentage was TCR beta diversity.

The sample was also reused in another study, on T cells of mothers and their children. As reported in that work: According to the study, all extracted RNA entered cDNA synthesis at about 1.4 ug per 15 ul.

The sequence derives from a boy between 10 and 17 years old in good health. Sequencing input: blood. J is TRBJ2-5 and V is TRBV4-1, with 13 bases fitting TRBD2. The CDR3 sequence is CASSQGGLAGSETQYF. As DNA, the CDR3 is TGCGCCAGCAGCCAAGGGGGACTAGCGGGGTCAGAGACCCAGTACTTC.